The present TCR beta chain was sequenced within a study of blood T cell repertoires in COVID-19. Study in general: Specimens from acute and convalescent COVID-19 originated in the United States, Italy and Spain. In each case, the material was cDNA or gDNA derived from T cells, B-cell-depleted T cells, or PBMCs.

The V gene's germline CDR1 is LGHDT and CDR2 YNNKEL (reference sequence). The CDR3 spans 14 residues. V lost 5 bases to trimming and J lost 4 bases; unmatched junction nucleotides: 5. In the source study's methods: By means of reference gene primer amplification, nucleated cell counts were estimated. Sequencing used immunoSEQ multiplex PCR; TCRdb keeps in-frame clones, though not all of them. For V, J and clone size, that table is used; D and trimming come from the DNA. This table has roughly 50,000 clones, more than 75% appearing once. The chain has TRBV3-1 (or the pseudogene TRBV3-2) and TRBJ2-4; 7 bases agree with TRBD2. The sample comprised peripheral blood. The sequence derives from a human donor in a cohort sampled during active COVID-19. This CDR3 is CASSSPGGKNIQYF. CDR3 coding DNA: TGTGCCAGCAGCTCTCCCGGGGGGAAAAACATTCAGTACTTC.